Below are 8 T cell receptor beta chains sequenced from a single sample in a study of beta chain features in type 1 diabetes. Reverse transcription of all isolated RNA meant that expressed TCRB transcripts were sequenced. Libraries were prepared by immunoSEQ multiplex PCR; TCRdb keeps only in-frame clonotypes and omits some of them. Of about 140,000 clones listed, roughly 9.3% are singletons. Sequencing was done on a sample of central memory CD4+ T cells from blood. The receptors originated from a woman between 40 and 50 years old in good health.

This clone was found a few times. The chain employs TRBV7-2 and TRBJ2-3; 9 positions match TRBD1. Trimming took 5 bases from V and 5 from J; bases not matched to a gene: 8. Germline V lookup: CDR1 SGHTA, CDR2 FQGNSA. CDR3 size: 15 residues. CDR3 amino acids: CASSPRGTGQDTQYF. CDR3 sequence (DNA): TGTGCCAGCAGCCCCCGGGGGACAGGGCAAGATACGCAGTATTTT.

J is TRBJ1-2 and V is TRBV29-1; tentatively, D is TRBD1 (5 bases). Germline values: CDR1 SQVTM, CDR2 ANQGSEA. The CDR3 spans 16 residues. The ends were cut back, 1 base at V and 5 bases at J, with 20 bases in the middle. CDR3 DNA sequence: TGCAGCGTTGAAGGTCCCTCAACAGGACGAATTTATGGCTACACCTTC. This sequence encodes CSVEGPSTGRIYGYTF.

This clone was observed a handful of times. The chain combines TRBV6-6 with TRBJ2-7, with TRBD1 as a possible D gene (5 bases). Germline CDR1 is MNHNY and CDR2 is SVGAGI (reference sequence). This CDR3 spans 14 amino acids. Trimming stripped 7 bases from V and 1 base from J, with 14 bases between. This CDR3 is CASTPPGPSYEQYF. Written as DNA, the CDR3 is TGTGCCAGCACTCCCCCAGGGCCGTCCTACGAGCAGTACTTC.

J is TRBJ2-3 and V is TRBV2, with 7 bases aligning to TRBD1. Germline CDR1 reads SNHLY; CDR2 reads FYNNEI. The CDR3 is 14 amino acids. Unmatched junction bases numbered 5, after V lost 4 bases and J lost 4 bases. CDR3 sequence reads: CASSADRHADTQYF. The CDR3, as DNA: TGTGCCAGCAGTGCGGACAGGCACGCAGATACGCAGTATTTT.

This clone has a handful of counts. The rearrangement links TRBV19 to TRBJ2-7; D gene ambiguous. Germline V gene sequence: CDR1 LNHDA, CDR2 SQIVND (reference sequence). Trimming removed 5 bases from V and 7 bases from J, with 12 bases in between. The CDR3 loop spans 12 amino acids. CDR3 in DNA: TGTGCCAGTAGTTCCTCCCTTCGTGAGCAGTACTTC. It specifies CASSSSLREQYF.

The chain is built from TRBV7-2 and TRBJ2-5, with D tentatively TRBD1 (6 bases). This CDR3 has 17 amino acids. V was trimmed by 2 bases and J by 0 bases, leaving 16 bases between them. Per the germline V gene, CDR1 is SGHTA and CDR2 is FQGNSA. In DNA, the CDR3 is TGTGCCAGCAGCTTACGATATCGGACAGTGAACCAAGAGACCCAGTACTTC. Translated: CASSLRYRTVNQETQYF.

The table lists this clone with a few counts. DNA for the CDR3: TGTGCCAGCAGCCTTACTCGGACTAGCGGGGGTTTAGTGAATGAGCAGTTCTTC. As protein: CASSLTRTSGGLVNEQFF. The chain combines TRBV7-8 with TRBJ2-1; 13 bases fit TRBD2. V dropped 5 bases and J dropped 7; count of bases not matched to a gene: 14. Germline CDR1 reads SGHVS; CDR2 reads FQNEAQ. CDR3 length: 18 amino acids.

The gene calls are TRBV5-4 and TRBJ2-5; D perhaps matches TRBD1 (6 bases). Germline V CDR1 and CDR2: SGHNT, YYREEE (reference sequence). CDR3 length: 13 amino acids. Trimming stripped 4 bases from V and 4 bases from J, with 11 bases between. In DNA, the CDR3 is TGTGCCAGCAGCGGGTGGGGGCGAGAGACCCAGTACTTC. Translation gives CASSGWGRETQYF.